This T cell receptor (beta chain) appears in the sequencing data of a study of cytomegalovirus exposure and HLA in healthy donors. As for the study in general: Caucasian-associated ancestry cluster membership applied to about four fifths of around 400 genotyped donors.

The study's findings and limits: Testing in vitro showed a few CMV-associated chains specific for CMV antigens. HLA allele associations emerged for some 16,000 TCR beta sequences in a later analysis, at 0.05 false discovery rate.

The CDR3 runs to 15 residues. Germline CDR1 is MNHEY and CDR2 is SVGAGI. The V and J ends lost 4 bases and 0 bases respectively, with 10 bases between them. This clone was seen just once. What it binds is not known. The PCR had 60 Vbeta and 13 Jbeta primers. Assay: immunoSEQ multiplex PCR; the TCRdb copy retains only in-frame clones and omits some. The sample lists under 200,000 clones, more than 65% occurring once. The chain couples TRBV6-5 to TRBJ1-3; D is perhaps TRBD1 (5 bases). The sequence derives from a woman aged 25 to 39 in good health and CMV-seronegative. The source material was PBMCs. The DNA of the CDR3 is TGTGCCAGCAGTTCGACAGACACCTCTGGAAACACCATATATTTT. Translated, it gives CASSSTDTSGNTIYF.